What follows are 15 T cell receptor beta chains derived from one specimen sequenced in a study of identical twins. TCRdb independently ran MiXCR on the 5' RACE reads; one entry per CDR3 protein. The sample lists more than 1.5 million distinct CDR3 sequences, about 32% occurring once. The sequenced material came from cord blood. The receptors stem from a newborn girl in good health.

A few counts support this clonotype. The chain is built from TRBV7-2 and TRBJ1-2, with 8 bases identical to TRBD1. Germline V CDR1 and CDR2: SGHTA, FQGNSA. The ends lost 2 bases at V and 3 bases at J; junction bases unmatched: 5. The CDR3 extends over 15 amino acids. The DNA of the CDR3 is TGTGCCAGCAGCTTAATGACAGGGGCCGACTATGGCTACACCTTC. It yields the protein CASSLMTGADYGYTF.

Only a few counts were recorded for this clonotype. The chain recombines TRBV28 with TRBJ2-7, with D possibly being TRBD1 (5 bases). The germline V gene encodes CDR1 MDHEN and CDR2 SYDVKM. The CDR3 runs 15 residues. Trimming took off 6 bases at V and 0 bases at J, with 15 bases between the two ends. For the CDR3, the DNA is TGTGCCAGCAGGCCGCCCCAGGGTAGCTCCTACGAGCAGTACTTC. Encoded protein: CASRPPQGSSYEQYF.

V gene TRBV5-4 combines with J gene TRBJ2-3; 7 bases line up with TRBD2. The CDR3 has 15 residues. Germline CDR1 and CDR2: SGHNT and YYREEE (reference sequence). Trimming took 7 bases from V and 3 from J; bases not matched to a gene: 11. The CDR3 here is CASGMAGRETDTQYF. The DNA for the CDR3 is TGTGCCAGCGGCATGGCAGGGAGGGAGACAGATACGCAGTATTTT.

The V and J genes are TRBV6-6 and TRBJ2-1; possibly TRBD1 for D (6 bases). This CDR3 contains 12 residues. V gave up 2 bases and J gave up 10 bases, with 9 bases separating them. The germline CDR1 and CDR2 sequences are MNHNY and SVGAGI (reference sequence). In nucleotides, the CDR3 is TGTGCCAGCAGTTACACCGACAGGGAGCAGTTCTTC. Translating gives CASSYTDREQFF.

On this clonotype itself: A clone one base away is much larger, so this may be a read error. The chain joins TRBV29-1 to TRBJ2-3, with 7 positions matching TRBD1. This CDR3 is 16 amino acids long. Germline trimming cut 5 bases from V and 4 bases from J; bases unmatched to any gene: 15. Germline V gene sequence: CDR1 SQVTM, CDR2 ANQGSEA. This chain's CDR3 is CSVFPLDRSPPDTQYF. In DNA, the CDR3 is TGCAGCGTTTTCCCACTGGACAGGTCGCCCCCAGATACGCAGTATTTT.

The sample holds a few counts of this clonotype. The chain links TRBV12-3 or TRBV12-4 to TRBJ2-1, with 9 nucleotides matching TRBD1. This CDR3 contains 14 residues. Germline trimming cut 7 bases from V and 6 bases from J; bases unmatched to any gene: 7. The CDR3 protein is CASTSGDRVNEQFF. The CDR3, as DNA: TGTGCCAGCACCTCAGGGGACAGGGTCAATGAGCAGTTCTTC.

This clonotype has a count of ten or more. This sequence joins TRBV29-1 and TRBJ1-2; 8 bases agree with TRBD1. V was clipped by 3 bases and J by 7 bases; unmatched bases: 7. Germline CDR1 and CDR2: SQVTM and ANQGSEA. This CDR3 contains 13 residues. CDR3 loop: CSVDRTGPSGYTF. CDR3 coding DNA: TGCAGCGTTGATCGGACAGGGCCATCTGGCTACACCTTC.

The chain combines TRBV10-3 with TRBJ1-1; D gene unclear. CDR3 length: 13 amino acids. Germline-derived CDR1 and CDR2 are ENHRY and SYGVKD. V dropped 3 bases and J dropped 4 bases, with 9 bases sitting between them. CDR3 sequence (DNA): TGTGCCATCAGTGAATTAGTCAGCACTGAAGCTTTCTTT. Protein sequence: CAISELVSTEAFF.

This clonotype was counted a single time. This chain links TRBV20-1 with TRBJ2-2; TRBD2 aligns across 10 bases. The V and J ends lost 4 bases and 0 bases, in that order; junction bases with no gene match: 5. Germline V gives CDR1 DFQATT, CDR2 SNEGSKA (reference sequence). The CDR3 is 16 amino acids. CDR3 sequence (DNA): TGCAGTGCTATGCCTAGCGGGGGCCCGAACACCGGGGAGCTGTTTTTT. It specifies CSAMPSGGPNTGELFF.

This chain connects TRBV29-1 to TRBJ1-1; D is unclear. The CDR3 is 13 amino acids. Germline loops: CDR1 SQVTM, CDR2 ANQGSEA. The CDR3: CSIPRLSNTEAFF. CDR3 nucleotides: TGCAGTATCCCGCGGCTATCGAACACTGAAGCTTTCTTT.

The V and J genes are TRBV5-5 and TRBJ2-7; the D gene is possibly TRBD2 (5 bases). The CDR3 consists of 19 residues. Looked up from germline, CDR1 is SGHKS and CDR2 is YYEKEE (reference sequence). Trimming took 2 bases from V and 0 from J, leaving 24 bases between them. CDR3 region: CASSFALAVPFLASYEQYF. CDR3 bases: TGTGCCAGCAGCTTTGCCCTAGCAGTCCCGTTCCTAGCCTCCTACGAGCAGTACTTC.

This chain connects TRBV4-2 to TRBJ2-1, with D unresolved. V lost 0 bases to trimming and J lost 0 bases, with 12 bases between them. This CDR3 spans 17 amino acids. Germline V lookup: CDR1 LGHNA, CDR2 YNFKEQ. The DNA for the CDR3 is TGTGCCAGCAGCCAAGAAGGGTCAGGCGTCTCCTACAATGAGCAGTTCTTC. Translation gives CASSQEGSGVSYNEQFF.

The J gene is TRBJ2-3, the V gene TRBV6-1; 12 nucleotides match TRBD2. Germline trimming cut 4 bases from V and 7 bases from J; bases unmatched to any gene: 9. Looked up from germline, CDR1 is MNHNS and CDR2 is SASEGT. The CDR3 contains 16 residues. CDR3 amino acids: CASSAKTSGGKHTQYF. The CDR3 coding sequence is TGTGCCAGCAGTGCAAAGACTAGCGGGGGCAAGCATACGCAGTATTTT.

This clonotype has just a few counts. The chain carries TRBV24-1 and TRBJ1-1; 7 nucleotides agree with TRBD1. The CDR3 extends over 16 amino acids. CDR1 and CDR2 from the germline V gene are KGHDR and SFDVKD. J lost 0 bases, V lost 5 bases, and 8 bases had no gene match. CDR3 region: CATSGKDRVMNTEAFF. The CDR3 DNA reads as TGTGCCACCAGTGGAAAAGACAGGGTTATGAACACTGAAGCTTTCTTT.

This clonotype came up a few times. The chain recombines TRBV5-1 with TRBJ2-7; TRBD1 is a possible D gene (6 bases). Germline CDR1 and CDR2: SGHRS and YFSETQ. The CDR3 is 15 amino acids. Trimming removed 0 bases from V and 3 bases from J, with 13 bases in between. CDR3 protein: CASSLVTGINYEQYF. CDR3 in DNA: TGCGCCAGCAGCTTGGTTACAGGGATTAACTACGAGCAGTACTTC.